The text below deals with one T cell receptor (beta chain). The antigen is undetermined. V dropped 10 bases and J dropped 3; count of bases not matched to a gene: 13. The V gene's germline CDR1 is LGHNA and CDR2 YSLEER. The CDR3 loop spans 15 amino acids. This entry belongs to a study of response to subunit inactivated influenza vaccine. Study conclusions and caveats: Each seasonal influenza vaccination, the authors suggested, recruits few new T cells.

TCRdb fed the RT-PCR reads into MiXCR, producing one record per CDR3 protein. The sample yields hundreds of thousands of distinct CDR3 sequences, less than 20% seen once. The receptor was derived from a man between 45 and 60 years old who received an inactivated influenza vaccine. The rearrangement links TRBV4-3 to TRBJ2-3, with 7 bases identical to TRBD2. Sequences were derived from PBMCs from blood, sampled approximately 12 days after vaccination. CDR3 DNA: TGCGCCACGTTAAAAGAGCGGGATTCGACAGATACGCAGTATTTT. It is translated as CATLKERDSTDTQYF.